Presented here are 14 T cell receptor beta chains from one specimen sequenced in a study of sequential checkpoint blockade in melanoma. Method: immunoSEQ multiplex PCR; TCRdb's copy keeps in-frame clones and lacks some. This sample has fewer than 15,000 clones, with roughly two thirds found just once. Documented treatment: randomized to nivolumab then ipilimumab (arm A) or the reverse (arm B). The material sequenced was CD8+ T cells sorted from blood (inferred from file names), taken from a patient given nivolumab and ipilimumab in sequence. The receptors come from a human donor with melanoma.

There are a few counts of this clone. The chain couples TRBV6-5 to TRBJ1-1; 7 bases match TRBD1. Trimming took 4 bases from V and 7 from J; bases not matched to a gene: 12. Germline V lookup: CDR1 MNHEY, CDR2 SVGAGI. The CDR3 is 15 residues long. CDR3 nucleotides: TGTGCCAGCAGTTCCGGGACAGTCCCTATCCGTGAAGCTTTCTTT. Its translation: CASSSGTVPIREAFF.

The chain employs TRBV29-1 and TRBJ2-7; tentative D call: TRBD1 (6 bases). Germline V CDR1 and CDR2: SQVTM, ANQGSEA. The CDR3 has 11 residues. Deletions cut 7 bases from V and 6 bases from J, with 13 bases between. In DNA form, the CDR3 reads TGCAGCGCCGAGGGGGTTCGCGAGCAGTACTTC. Its protein product is CSAEGVREQYF.

The genes are TRBV6-5 and TRBJ2-7; D is unclear. Deletions cut 3 bases from V and 4 bases from J, with 13 bases between. The CDR3 loop spans 14 amino acids. The germline CDR1 and CDR2 sequences are MNHEY and SVGAGI. CDR3 sequence reads: CASSYSRLNYEQYF. CDR3 nucleotide sequence: TGTGCCAGCAGTTATTCTCGACTGAATTACGAGCAGTACTTC.

This chain uses TRBV7-6 with TRBJ1-1; D perhaps matches TRBD1 (6 bases). The CDR3 runs to 15 residues. Germline V lookup: CDR1 SGHVS, CDR2 FNYEAQ. The V end was cut by 1 base, the J end by 4 bases, with 13 bases between. The CDR3 region is CASSLDGTGLTEAFF. The CDR3 nucleotides read TGTGCCAGCAGCTTAGATGGAACAGGGCTCACTGAAGCTTTCTTT.

This clone was detected once. Different DNA sequences within this sample yield the same CDR3. The gene calls are TRBV9 and TRBJ2-2, with 8 nucleotides matching TRBD1. Germline CDR1 SGDLS, CDR2 YYNGEE. The CDR3 is made up of 16 amino acids. Losses at the gene ends were 4 bases for V and 5 bases for J; bases not matched to a gene: 10. Here the CDR3 DNA reads TGTGCCAGCAGCCAACCGACAGGGGTCGTAACCGGGGAGCTGTTTTTT. It encodes CASSQPTGVVTGELFF.

This clone was seen a few times. The same CDR3 arises from other DNA sequences in this sample as well. J is TRBJ1-1 and V is TRBV5-4; possibly TRBD1 for D (5 bases). The CDR3 totals 12 residues. The germline CDR1 and CDR2 sequences are SGHNT and YYREEE (reference sequence). The ends were cut back, 1 base at V and 8 bases at J, with 9 bases in the middle. CDR3 sequence reads: CASSLSGGEAFF. The DNA for the CDR3 is TGTGCCAGCAGCTTGTCCGGGGGAGAAGCTTTCTTT.

The V call is TRBV4-1, the J call TRBJ2-7; TRBD1 matches 10 bases. The CDR3 covers 14 residues. CDR1 MGHRA and CDR2 YSYEKL come from the germline V gene. V shed 3 bases and J 4 bases; nucleotides not matched to a gene: 3. CDR3 loop: CASSQDRGGYEQYF. CDR3 sequence (DNA): TGCGCCAGCAGCCAGGACAGGGGGGGGTACGAGCAGTACTTC.

The chain joins TRBV19 to TRBJ1-6; no clear D gene. The CDR3 sequence is 17 residues long. V lost 3 bases, J lost 8 bases, and 20 bases lay in between. In germline, CDR1 is LNHDA, CDR2 SQIVND (reference sequence). CDR3 nucleotide sequence: TGTGCCAGTAGTATCGTATACGGTCAGGTCGGTGATTCACCCCTCCACTTT. It is translated as CASSIVYGQVGDSPLHF.

This sequence joins TRBV30 and TRBJ1-2; weak D call: TRBD1 (6 bases). From germline, CDR1 is GTSNPN and CDR2 SVGIG (reference sequence). V lost 5 bases and J lost 2, with 21 bases in between. The length of the CDR3 is 16 residues. The CDR3 sequence is CAWRGGGPLRNYGYTF. The DNA of the CDR3 is TGTGCCTGGCGAGGGGGGGGCCCGCTCCGAAACTATGGCTACACCTTC.

The CDR3 is CASSPPGDSAEQYF. DNA of the CDR3: TGTGCCAGCAGCCCCCCCGGGGACAGTGCCGAGCAGTACTTC. The genes are TRBV13 and TRBJ2-7; 7 bases align to TRBD1. Trimming cost V 5 bases and J 6 bases; bases outside gene matches: 10. Germline assignment: CDR1 PRHDT and CDR2 FYEKMQ (reference sequence). The CDR3 is made up of 14 amino acids.

The gene calls are TRBV2 and TRBJ1-1; tentatively, D is TRBD1 (6 bases). CDR3 length: 14 residues. Germline-derived CDR1 and CDR2 are SNHLY and FYNNEI. Trimming took off 4 bases at V and 1 base at J, with 10 bases between the two ends. The CDR3 loop reads CASSAGTPNTEAFF. The CDR3, as DNA: TGTGCCAGCAGTGCCGGGACACCGAACACTGAAGCTTTCTTT.

The gene calls are TRBV25-1 and TRBJ2-7; 7 bases fit TRBD1. This CDR3 is built from 13 residues. Trimming took 10 bases from V and 5 from J; bases not matched to a gene: 11. Per the germline V gene, CDR1 is MGHDK and CDR2 is SYGVNS. In DNA, the CDR3 is TGTGCCACCTCCCGTACAGGGGCTCACGAGCAGTACTTC. It yields the protein CATSRTGAHEQYF.

This clone was counted once. V is TRBV5-1 and J is TRBJ2-3; tentative D call: TRBD2 (5 bases). V was pared by 0 bases and J by 3 bases, with 11 bases between. The CDR3 extends over 15 amino acids. Germline loops: CDR1 SGHRS, CDR2 YFSETQ. The DNA for the CDR3 is TGCGCCAGCAGCTTGGGACTCCGGACTACAGATACGCAGTATTTT. This codes for CASSLGLRTTDTQYF.

V usage is TRBV7-6 and J usage is TRBJ2-2, with TRBD1 matching over 9 bases. Germline assignment: CDR1 SGHVS and CDR2 FNYEAQ. V was pared by 5 bases and J by 3 bases, with 7 bases of the junction left unmatched. The CDR3 has 16 amino acids. CDR3 DNA: TGTGCCAGCAGCCATCGGGACAGGGCTTACACCGGGGAGCTGTTTTTT. Its translation is CASSHRDRAYTGELFF.